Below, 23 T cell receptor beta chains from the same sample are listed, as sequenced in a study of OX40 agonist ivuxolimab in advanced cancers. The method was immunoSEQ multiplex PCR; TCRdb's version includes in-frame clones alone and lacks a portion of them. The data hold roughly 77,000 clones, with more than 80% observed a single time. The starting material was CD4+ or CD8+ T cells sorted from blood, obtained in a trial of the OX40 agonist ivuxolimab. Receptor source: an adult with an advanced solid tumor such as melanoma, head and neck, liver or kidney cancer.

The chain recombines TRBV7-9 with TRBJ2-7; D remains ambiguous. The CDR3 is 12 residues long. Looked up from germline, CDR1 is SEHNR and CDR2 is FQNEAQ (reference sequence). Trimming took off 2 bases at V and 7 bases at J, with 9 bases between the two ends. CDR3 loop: CASSLHVGEQYF. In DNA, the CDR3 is TGTGCCAGCAGCTTACACGTCGGTGAGCAGTACTTC.

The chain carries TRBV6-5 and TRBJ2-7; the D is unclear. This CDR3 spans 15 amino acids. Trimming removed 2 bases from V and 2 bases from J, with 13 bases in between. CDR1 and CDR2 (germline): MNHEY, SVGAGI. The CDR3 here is CASSYGSTVPYEQYF. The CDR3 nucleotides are TGTGCCAGCAGTTACGGATCGACGGTTCCCTACGAGCAGTACTTC.

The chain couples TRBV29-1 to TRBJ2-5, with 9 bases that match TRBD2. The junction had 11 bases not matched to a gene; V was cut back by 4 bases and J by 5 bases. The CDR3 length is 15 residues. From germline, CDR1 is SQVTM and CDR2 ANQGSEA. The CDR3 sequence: CSVGYGRGGQETQYF. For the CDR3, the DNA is TGCAGCGTTGGGTATGGGCGGGGGGGCCAGGAGACCCAGTACTTC.

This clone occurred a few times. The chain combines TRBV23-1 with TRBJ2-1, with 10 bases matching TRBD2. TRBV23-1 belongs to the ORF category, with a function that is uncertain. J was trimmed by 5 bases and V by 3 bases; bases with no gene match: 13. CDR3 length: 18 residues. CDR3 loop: CASSQRPSGGATDNEQFF. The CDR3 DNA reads TGCGCCAGCAGTCAGAGGCCCAGCGGGGGGGCAACAGACAATGAGCAGTTCTTC.

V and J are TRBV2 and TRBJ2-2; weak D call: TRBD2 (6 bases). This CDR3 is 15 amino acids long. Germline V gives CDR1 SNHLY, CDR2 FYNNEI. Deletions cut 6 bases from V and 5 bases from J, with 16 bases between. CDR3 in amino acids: CASRGRTTTTGELFF. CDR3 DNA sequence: TGTGCCAGCAGGGGCCGGACTACAACAACCGGGGAGCTGTTTTTT.

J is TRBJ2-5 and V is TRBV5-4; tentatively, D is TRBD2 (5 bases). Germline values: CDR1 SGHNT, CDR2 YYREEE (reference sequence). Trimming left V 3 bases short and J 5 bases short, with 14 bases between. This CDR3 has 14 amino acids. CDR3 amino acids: CASSSRRGEETQYF. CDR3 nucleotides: TGTGCCAGCAGCTCCCGACGGGGAGAGGAGACCCAGTACTTC.

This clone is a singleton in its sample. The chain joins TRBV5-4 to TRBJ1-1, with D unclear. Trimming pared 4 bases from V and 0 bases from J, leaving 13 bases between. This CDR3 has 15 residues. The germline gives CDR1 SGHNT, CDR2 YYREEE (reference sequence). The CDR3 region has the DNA TGTGCCAGCAGCCCCCTTGCGGATATGAACACTGAAGCTTTCTTT. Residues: CASSPLADMNTEAFF.

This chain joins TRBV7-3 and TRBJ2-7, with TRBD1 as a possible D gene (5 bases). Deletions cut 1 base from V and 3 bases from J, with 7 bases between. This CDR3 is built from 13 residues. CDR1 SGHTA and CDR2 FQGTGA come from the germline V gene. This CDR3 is CASSLSRDYEQYF. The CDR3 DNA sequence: TGTGCCAGCAGCTTAAGCAGGGACTACGAGCAGTACTTC.

CDR3 sequence reads: CASSPWDRAEQYF. The CDR3 nucleotides read TGTGCCAGCAGTCCCTGGGACAGGGCCGAGCAGTACTTC. This chain joins TRBV6-6 and TRBJ2-7, with TRBD1 matching over 9 bases. Germline CDR1 is MNHNY and CDR2 is SVGAGI (reference sequence). The length of the CDR3 is 13 residues. The J segment lost 6 bases and the V segment lost 5 bases, leaving 5 bases of the junction unmatched.

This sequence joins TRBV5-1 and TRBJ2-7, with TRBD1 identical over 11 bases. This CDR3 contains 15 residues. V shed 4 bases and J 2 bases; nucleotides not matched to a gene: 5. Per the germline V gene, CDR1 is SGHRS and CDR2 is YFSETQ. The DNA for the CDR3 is TGCGCCAGCAGCCCTCAGGGACAGGGGGCCTACGAGCAGTACTTC. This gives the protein CASSPQGQGAYEQYF.

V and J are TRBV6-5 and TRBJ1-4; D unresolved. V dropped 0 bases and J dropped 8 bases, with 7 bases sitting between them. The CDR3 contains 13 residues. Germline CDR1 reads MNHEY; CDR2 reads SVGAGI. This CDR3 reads CASSYSYTEKLFF. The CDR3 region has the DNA TGTGCCAGCAGTTACTCGTACACCGAAAAACTGTTTTTT.

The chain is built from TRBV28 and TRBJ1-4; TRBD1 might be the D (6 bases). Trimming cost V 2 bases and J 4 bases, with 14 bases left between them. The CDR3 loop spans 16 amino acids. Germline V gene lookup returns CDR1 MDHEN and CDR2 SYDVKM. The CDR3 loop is CASSLAGAGVNEKLFF. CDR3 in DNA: TGTGCCAGCAGTTTAGCCGGGGCAGGGGTTAATGAAAAACTGTTTTTT.

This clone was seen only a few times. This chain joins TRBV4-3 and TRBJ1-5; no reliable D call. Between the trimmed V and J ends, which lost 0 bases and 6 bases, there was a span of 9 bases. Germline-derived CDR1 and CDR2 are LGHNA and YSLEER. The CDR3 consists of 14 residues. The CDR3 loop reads CASSQEGVAQPQHF. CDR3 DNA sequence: TGCGCCAGCAGCCAAGAAGGAGTAGCTCAGCCCCAGCATTTT.

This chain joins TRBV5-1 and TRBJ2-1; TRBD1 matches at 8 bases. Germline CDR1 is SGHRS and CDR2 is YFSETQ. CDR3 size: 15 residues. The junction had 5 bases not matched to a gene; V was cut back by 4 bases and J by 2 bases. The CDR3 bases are TGCGCCAGCAGCCCCGACAGGGGAGCCTACAATGAGCAGTTCTTC. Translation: CASSPDRGAYNEQFF.

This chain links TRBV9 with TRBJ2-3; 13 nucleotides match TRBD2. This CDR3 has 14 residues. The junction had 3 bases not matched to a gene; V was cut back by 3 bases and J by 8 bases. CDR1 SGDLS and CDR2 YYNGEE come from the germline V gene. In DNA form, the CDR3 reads TGTGCCAGCAGCGAGGGACTAGCGGGGCCTACGCAGTATTTT. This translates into CASSEGLAGPTQYF. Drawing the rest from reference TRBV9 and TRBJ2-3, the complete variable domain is DSGVTQTPKHLITATGQRVTLRCSPRSGDLSVYWYQQSLDQGLQFLIQYYNGEERAKGNILERFSAQQFPDLHSELNLSSLELGDSALYFCASSEGLAGPTQYFGPGTRLTVL.

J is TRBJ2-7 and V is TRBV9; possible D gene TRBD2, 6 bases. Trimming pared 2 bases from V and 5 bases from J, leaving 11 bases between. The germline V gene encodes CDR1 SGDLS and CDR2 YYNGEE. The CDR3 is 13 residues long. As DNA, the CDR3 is TGTGCCAGCAGCGTGGCCGGGGGAAACGAGCAGTACTTC. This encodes CASSVAGGNEQYF.

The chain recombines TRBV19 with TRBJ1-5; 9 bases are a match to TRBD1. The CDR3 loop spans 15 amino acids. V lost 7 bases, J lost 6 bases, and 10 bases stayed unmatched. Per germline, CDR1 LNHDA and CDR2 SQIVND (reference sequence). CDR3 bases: TGTGCCAGTACAGACGGAACAGGGGGCGGTCAGCCCCAGCATTTT. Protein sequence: CASTDGTGGGQPQHF.

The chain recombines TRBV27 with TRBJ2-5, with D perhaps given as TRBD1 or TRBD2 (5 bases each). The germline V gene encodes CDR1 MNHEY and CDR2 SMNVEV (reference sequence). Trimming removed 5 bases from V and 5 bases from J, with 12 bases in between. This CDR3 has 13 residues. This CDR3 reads CASSPRGLETQYF. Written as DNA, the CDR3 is TGTGCCAGCAGTCCGAGGGGCCTGGAGACCCAGTACTTC.

The CDR3 DNA follows: TGCAGTTCTGCCCCGGGACCCTCGCCCACCTTC. This encodes CSSAPGPSPTF. The chain links TRBV20-1 to TRBJ1-2, with TRBD1 as a possible D gene (5 bases). This CDR3 is built from 11 residues. The V end lost 8 bases, the J end lost 13 bases, and 20 bases lay between the germline ends. From germline, CDR1 is DFQATT and CDR2 SNEGSKA (reference sequence).

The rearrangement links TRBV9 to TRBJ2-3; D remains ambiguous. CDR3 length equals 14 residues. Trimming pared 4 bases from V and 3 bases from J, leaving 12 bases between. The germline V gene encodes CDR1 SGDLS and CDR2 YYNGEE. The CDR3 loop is CASSPTAATDTQYF. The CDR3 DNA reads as TGTGCCAGCAGCCCAACAGCAGCTACAGATACGCAGTATTTT. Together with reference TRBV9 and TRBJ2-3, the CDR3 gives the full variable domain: DSGVTQTPKHLITATGQRVTLRCSPRSGDLSVYWYQQSLDQGLQFLIQYYNGEERAKGNILERFSAQQFPDLHSELNLSSLELGDSALYFCASSPTAATDTQYFGPGTRLTVL.

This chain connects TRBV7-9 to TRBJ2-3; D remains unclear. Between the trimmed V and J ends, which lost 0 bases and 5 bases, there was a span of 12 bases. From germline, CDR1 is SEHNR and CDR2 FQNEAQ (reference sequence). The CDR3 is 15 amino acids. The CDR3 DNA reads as TGTGCCAGCAGCTTAGCTGGCGCCCATGGAGATACGCAGTATTTT. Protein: CASSLAGAHGDTQYF. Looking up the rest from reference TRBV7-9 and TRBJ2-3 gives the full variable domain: DTGVSQNPRHKITKRGQNVTFRCDPISEHNRLYWYRQTLGQGPEFLTYFQNEAQLEKSRLLSDRFSAERPKGSFSTLEIQRTEQGDSAMYLCASSLAGAHGDTQYFGPGTRLTVL.

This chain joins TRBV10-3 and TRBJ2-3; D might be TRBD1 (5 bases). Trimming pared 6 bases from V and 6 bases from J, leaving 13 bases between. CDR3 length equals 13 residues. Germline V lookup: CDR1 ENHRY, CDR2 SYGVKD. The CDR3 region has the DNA TGTGCCATCAGACCCGGACAATCCGATACGCAGTATTTT. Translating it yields CAIRPGQSDTQYF.

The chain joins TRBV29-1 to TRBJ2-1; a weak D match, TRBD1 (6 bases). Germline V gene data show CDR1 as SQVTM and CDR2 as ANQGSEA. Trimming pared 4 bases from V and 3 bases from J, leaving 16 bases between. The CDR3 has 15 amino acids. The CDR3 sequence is CSVVSPGQNYNEQFF. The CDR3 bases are TGCAGCGTTGTGAGTCCCGGACAGAACTACAATGAGCAGTTCTTC.